This T cell receptor beta chain stems from a study of blood T cell repertoires in COVID-19. Overall study: T cells, B-cell-depleted T cells, or PBMCs provided the cDNA or gDNA that served as material.

Individuals aged about 18 to 90 years were recruited from approximately 24 US areas. This CDR3 is 15 amino acids long. V lost 2 bases and J 2 bases, leaving 13 bases between the germline ends. In germline, CDR1 is SGHVS, CDR2 FQNEAQ. Sequenced by immunoSEQ multiplex PCR; TCRdb stores in-frame clones only, minus some. Of about 380,000 clones in the sample, approximately 89% were seen once. The gene calls are TRBV7-8 and TRBJ2-7, with D possibly TRBD2 on 5 matching bases. The clonotype originates from a man aged 25 to 45 who had recovered from COVID-19. The sample taken for sequencing was PBMCs or T cells enriched from blood (not recorded which). CDR3 loop: CASSLTSGRPYEQYF. The DNA of the CDR3 is TGTGCCAGCAGCTTAACTAGTGGTAGGCCCTACGAGCAGTACTTC.